This T cell receptor (beta chain) is drawn from a study of blood T cells in healthy people across ages. The wider study: When template switching was applied, about one barcoded beta molecule was captured per two T cells.

On this clonotype: Its antigen is unidentified.

Using a J-beta primer mix together with a sample-barcoded 5' primer, a second PCR was run for roughly 6 to 12 cycles. MiXCR, applied by TCRdb to the 5' RACE reads, yields one record per CDR3 protein. The table lists hundreds of thousands of distinct CDR3 sequences, around 42% of them singletons, with about 21% in the top ten. Study-wide results and caveats: Estimates of total diversity, which came from one million sequenced T cells, were considered to be underestimates.

The V segment lost 5 bases and the J segment 5 bases; nucleotides outside the gene matches: 11. CDR3 length equals 17 residues. Germline V lookup: CDR1 SGHTA, CDR2 FQGNSA. The sample taken for sequencing was blood. V usage is TRBV7-2 and J usage is TRBJ2-5, with 13 nucleotides matching TRBD2. The TCR comes from a man aged 60 to 75 in good health. CDR3 nucleotide sequence: TGTGCCAGCAGCCTGGGACTAGCGGGGCCCAAAGTGGAGACCCAGTACTTC. As protein: CASSLGLAGPKVETQYF.